The 5 T cell receptor beta chains below come from one sample, sequenced in a study of glioma-infiltrating T cells after dendritic cell vaccination. Sample time point: after dendritic cell vaccination, including at tumor progression/relapse. Profiling relied on immunoSEQ multiplex PCR, and the TCRdb table lists in-frame clones only, not all of them. The table includes about 76,000 clones, around 90% detected once. The source was blood, collected after dendritic cell vaccination. The origin of the receptors is a human donor with glioblastoma.

V usage is TRBV21-1 and J usage is TRBJ2-4; the DNA was not used to check the table's D call, TRBD2. TRBV21-1 is assigned pseudogene status. There are 13 residues in the CDR3. CDR3 coding DNA: TGTGCCAGCAGCAAAGGGGCAGGGACTCCACAGTACTTC. Translation: CASSKGAGTPQYF.

In this sample, this clone turned up once. The rearrangement links TRBV27 to TRBJ1-1; 10 bases agree with TRBD1. The CDR3 length is 14 residues. V dropped 4 bases and J dropped 4; count of bases not matched to a gene: 3. Per germline, CDR1 MNHEY and CDR2 SMNVEV (reference sequence). CDR3 region: CASSSTGGGTEAFF. CDR3 DNA: TGTGCCAGCAGTTCGACAGGGGGCGGCACTGAAGCTTTCTTT.

The chain carries TRBV5-1 and TRBJ2-3, with TRBD1 identical over 8 bases. CDR1 and CDR2 from the germline V gene are SGHRS and YFSETQ. J was trimmed by 2 bases and V by 2 bases; bases with no gene match: 7. The length of the CDR3 is 16 residues. The CDR3 loop reads CASSFGRGLVTDTQYF. The CDR3 DNA reads as TGCGCCAGCAGCTTCGGCAGGGGGCTTGTCACAGATACGCAGTATTTT.

The V gene is TRBV5-8, the J gene TRBJ1-5; no reliable D call. This CDR3 is 14 amino acids long. Trimming took 0 bases from V and 6 from J, leaving 10 bases between them. CDR1 and CDR2 (germline): SGHTS, YDEGEE. The CDR3 loop is CASSLEGGVQPQHF. The CDR3 nucleotides are TGTGCCAGCAGCTTGGAGGGCGGGGTTCAGCCCCAGCATTTT.

This clone was recorded once. The chain has TRBV6-4 and TRBJ2-1, with 11 positions matching TRBD2. Trimming took 5 bases from V and 9 from J; bases not matched to a gene: 12. Per the germline V gene, CDR1 is MRHNA and CDR2 is SNTAGT. This CDR3 has 16 residues. This chain's CDR3 is CASSSSLAGGPGEQFF. Written as DNA, the CDR3 is TGTGCCAGCAGTTCGAGTTTAGCGGGAGGGCCCGGTGAGCAGTTCTTC.